This paragraph covers one TCR beta chain sequence. This table comes from immunoSEQ multiplex PCR, and its TCRdb copy is limited to in-frame clones, with some not included. Of a few hundred thousand clones in the sample, about 88% were seen once. This sample stems from a study of blood T cell repertoires in COVID-19. The CDR3 has 14 amino acids. The V and J ends lost 0 bases and 8 bases respectively, with 13 bases between them. Germline V CDR1 and CDR2: MGHRA, YSYEKL. This chain links TRBV4-1 with TRBJ1-2; TRBD1 is a possible D gene (5 bases). The sequence derives from a woman aged 40 to 50 who had recovered from COVID-19. Sequencing used peripheral blood. The CDR3 nucleotides read TGCGCCAGCAGCCAAGAAGGCAGGGCGTCGGGCTACACCTTC. It yields the protein CASSQEGRASGYTF.